This is a list of T cell receptor beta chains from one sample in a study of T cell repertoires in cytomegalovirus infection. TCRdb reprocessed the reads with MiXCR, giving one entry per CDR3 protein. Of about 700,000 distinct CDR3 sequences in the sample, around 32% were seen once. No antigen has been assigned to these receptors. The sequenced sample was cultured PBMCs, obtained from culture after CMV antigen stimulation. These receptors all stem from a human donor in good health (CMV status not recorded). Some clones in this sample may be carry-over from other donors' samples. The CDR3 runs from the conserved cysteine through the conserved F or W. D genes are given only for firm matches. Clone size appears in some rows only: once, few, many, or a class for an expanded clone.

TGTGCCAGCAGTCCAAAGTACAATGAGCAGTTCTTC CASSPKYNEQFF TRBV6-5 - few TRBJ2-1
TGTGCCAGCAGCTTGGCGCTAGCGGGAGCAGGTGAGCAGTTCTTC CASSLALAGAGEQFF TRBV5-6 TRBD2 once TRBJ2-1
TGTGCCAGCAGCTTCACCGGGGGCCCTGGAAACACCATATATTTT CASSFTGGPGNTIYF TRBV7-2 - - TRBJ1-3
TGTGCCAGCAGCTTAAGCGCGACAGGCCTAGACTATGGCTACACCTTC CASSLSATGLDYGYTF TRBV7-8 - - TRBJ1-2
TGTGCCAGCAGCTCGACGGGACAGGTGGGAGAGCAGTACTTC CASSSTGQVGEQYF TRBV7-9 TRBD1 - TRBJ2-7
TGTGCCAGCAGCATCGGACTAGCGTTGCAGGATACGCAGTATTTT CASSIGLALQDTQYF TRBV7-2 TRBD2 - TRBJ2-3
TGCAGCCACTCGACAGCCTCTGGAAACACCATATATTTT CSHSTASGNTIYF TRBV20-1 - - TRBJ1-3
TGTGCCAGCAGCCCGGACCCTCACAATGAGCAGTTCTTC CASSPDPHNEQFF TRBV7-2 - many TRBJ2-1
TGTGCCAGCAGAACGGACAGGGGGATGTCTCCGGGAGGCTACACCTTC CASRTDRGMSPGGYTF TRBV7-9 TRBD1 - TRBJ1-2
TGTGCCAGCACAAGTCATGGGATCGCCTATGGCTACACCTTC CASTSHGIAYGYTF TRBV6-1 - - TRBJ1-2
TGTGCCAGCAGCGTGGGGCTTCTCACAGATACGCAGTATTTT CASSVGLLTDTQYF TRBV7-2 - many TRBJ2-3
TGCAGTGCTAGTTCTCCAGGGAACTATGGCTACACCTTC CSASSPGNYGYTF TRBV20-1 - once TRBJ1-2
TGTGCCAGCAGGGGGTCGGTAACTGAAGCTTTCTTT CASRGSVTEAFF TRBV12-3/TRBV12-4 - - TRBJ1-1
TGCGCCAGCACCGGACTAGCGGGGGTCACCCGGGTCACCGGGGAGCTGTTTTTT CASTGLAGVTRVTGELFF TRBV10-2 TRBD2 - TRBJ2-2
TGTGCCAGCAGCCCCGTCCCGGGACAGATTGAAGCTTTCTTT CASSPVPGQIEAFF TRBV5-4 TRBD1 - TRBJ1-1
TGTGCCACTAGCGGTACCCAAGAGACCCAGTACTTC CATSGTQETQYF TRBV19 TRBD2 once TRBJ2-5
TGTGCCAGCACCCCTGGGACTAGCGGGACCTACGAGCAGTACTTC CASTPGTSGTYEQYF TRBV6-2/TRBV6-3 TRBD2 - TRBJ2-7
TGTGCCAGCAGCTTAGAGGAGATGGTTGAAGCTTTCTTT CASSLEEMVEAFF TRBV7-9 - - TRBJ1-1
TGCGCCAGCAGCCAAGATCTTAGCGGGAACCAGTACTTC CASSQDLSGNQYF TRBV4-3 TRBD2 few TRBJ2-5
TGTGCCAGCAACCAGGGTTACACTGAAGCTTTCTTT CASNQGYTEAFF TRBV6-2/TRBV6-3 - - TRBJ1-1
TGTGCCAGCAGCTTAGATCTTGCTAGCGGGAGATCGACAGATACGCAGTATTTT CASSLDLASGRSTDTQYF TRBV11-2 TRBD2 few TRBJ2-3
TGCAGTGCCCCTTCCAGGGGAACTGAAGCTTTCTTT CSAPSRGTEAFF TRBV20-1 - few TRBJ1-1
TGCGCCAGCAGCCAAGAGTTCATCGGCGGGTGGGGAGAGACCCAGTACTTC CASSQEFIGGWGETQYF TRBV4-1 - - TRBJ2-5
TGTGCCAGTCGTATTGGAGGTAAGGGTGAAGCTTTCTTT CASRIGGKGEAFF TRBV19 - - TRBJ1-1
TGTGCCAGCAGTTACTCGACACAGAACACTGAAGCTTTCTTT CASSYSTQNTEAFF TRBV6-2/TRBV6-3 - - TRBJ1-1
TGTGCCAGCAGCCCGACAGGAATCTACGAGCAGTACTTC CASSPTGIYEQYF TRBV7-9 - - TRBJ2-7
TGTGCCAGCAGCACGCCTAGCGGGAAGGGCTACGAGCAGTACTTC CASSTPSGKGYEQYF TRBV7-8 TRBD2 many TRBJ2-7
TGTGCCAGCAGCTTAGAGACCAGTGAGCAGTTCTTC CASSLETSEQFF TRBV7-6 - - TRBJ2-1
TGTGCCAGCAGCTTGCCCCCTCTAGCGGGAGGGCAGTTCTTC CASSLPPLAGGQFF TRBV7-2 TRBD2 - TRBJ2-1
TGTGCCAGCAGTGATTCGACACGGAATAATGAAAAACTGTTTTTT CASSDSTRNNEKLFF TRBV6-1 - - TRBJ1-4
TGTGCCAGCAGCTTACCCGGGCTTAATGAAAAACTGTTTTTT CASSLPGLNEKLFF TRBV7-8 - many TRBJ1-4
TGCGCCAGCACCATCGAAGGGTCGATGAACACTGAAGCTTTCTTT CASTIEGSMNTEAFF TRBV5-1 - few TRBJ1-1
TGTGCCAGCGGACGGAACTCTGGAAACACCATATATTTT CASGRNSGNTIYF TRBV28 - - TRBJ1-3
TGTGCCAGCAGCTTCTCGGGGACACACCAAGAGACCCAGTACTTC CASSFSGTHQETQYF TRBV11-3 - many TRBJ2-5
TGTGCCAGCAGTTACTCGAGTAGGATTGGGGCAGATACGCAGTATTTT CASSYSSRIGADTQYF TRBV6-2/TRBV6-3 - - TRBJ2-3
TGTGCCAGCTTCACAGATACGCAGTATTTT CASFTDTQYF TRBV6-6 - - TRBJ2-3
TGTGCCAGCAGTCGCGCGGGGGAGCAGTACTTC CASSRAGEQYF TRBV5-4 - - TRBJ2-7
TGTGCCAGCACCCCGGGAACCCGCACAGATACGCAGTATTTT CASTPGTRTDTQYF TRBV7-2 - - TRBJ2-3
TGTGCCAGTACTAGGGGGGGGTACGAAGATACGCAGTATTTT CASTRGGYEDTQYF TRBV19 - few TRBJ2-3
TGCGCCAGCAGCCAAGGGCGAATCTGGGGACTGATTGAAGCTTTCTTT CASSQGRIWGLIEAFF TRBV4-1 - - TRBJ1-1
TGTGCCAGCAGCCCGACGGGGGGTGTGAGCTTTTCCAATGAGCAGTTCTTC CASSPTGGVSFSNEQFF TRBV4-2 TRBD2 - TRBJ2-1
TGTGCCAGCAGCTTTAGGGCCTCCTATAATTCACCCCTCCACTTT CASSFRASYNSPLHF TRBV7-8 - many TRBJ1-6
TGTGCCAGTAGTACTACTTCAGGGGGCGGTGGGGCCAACGTCCTGACTTTC CASSTTSGGGGANVLTF TRBV19 TRBD1 - TRBJ2-6
TGTGCCAGCAGTCGACAGCCCTCTGGGGCCAACGTCCTGACTTTC CASSRQPSGANVLTF TRBV12-3/TRBV12-4 - few TRBJ2-6
TGTGCCAGCTCACCAAGGCAGGGCCACTATGGCTACACCTTC CASSPRQGHYGYTF TRBV18 - - TRBJ1-2
TGTGCCACCAGCAGCCGGGACAGGGGCTCTGAAAAACTGTTTTTT CATSSRDRGSEKLFF TRBV15 TRBD1 - TRBJ1-4
TGTGCCAGCTCCACAAGCGGCAGGGGCCATCAGCCCCAGCATTTT CASSTSGRGHQPQHF TRBV12-3/TRBV12-4 - - TRBJ1-5
TGTGCCAGCAGCGCAGGGGGCGCGCGCTCCTACGAGCAGTACTTC CASSAGGARSYEQYF TRBV9 TRBD1 few TRBJ2-7
TGTGCCAGCAGCTTAGCGAGACCCGGGGAGCTGTTTTTT CASSLARPGELFF TRBV11-1 - - TRBJ2-2
TGCAGCGCGGGACTAGCGGGAATCGAGCAGTACTTC CSAGLAGIEQYF TRBV29-1 TRBD2 few TRBJ2-7
TGTGCCAGCAGCCGTCACGGGGTTGGGGCCAACGTCCTGACTTTC CASSRHGVGANVLTF TRBV7-9 - few TRBJ2-6
TGTGCCAGCTCACCATTTGGACAGGGGGACTCTGGCTACACCTTC CASSPFGQGDSGYTF TRBV18 TRBD1 - TRBJ1-2
TGTGCCAGCAGCTCCCGGACTAGCGGGCGAGCCTACGAGCAGTACTTC CASSSRTSGRAYEQYF TRBV7-6 TRBD2 few TRBJ2-7
TGTGCCAGCAGCCCGACTAGCTCGACGCAGTATTTT CASSPTSSTQYF TRBV11-2 TRBD2 many TRBJ2-3
TGTGCCAGCAGCTCCTTAGCGGCGAGCTCCTACGAGCAGTACTTC CASSSLAASSYEQYF TRBV11-2 - - TRBJ2-7
TGTGCCAGCAGCCCGAGGGCAGGGGAAAAACTGTTTTTT CASSPRAGEKLFF TRBV7-6 - - TRBJ1-4
TGCGCCAGCAGTGAAAATCAAGCGGTGAGCTCCTACAATGAGCAGTTCTTC CASSENQAVSSYNEQFF TRBV10-2 - - TRBJ2-1
TGCGCCAGCAGCCAGTCAGGTGACGAGCAGTTCTTC CASSQSGDEQFF TRBV4-1 - many TRBJ2-1
TGTGCCAGCAGCCAGGTACCCCGGCGTTTTTCTCAAGAGACCCAGTACTTC CASSQVPRRFSQETQYF TRBV14 - few TRBJ2-5